This TCR beta chain was sequenced during a study of shared clonotypes between healthy human individuals. HIV-negative, healthy adults without recent acute infections or vaccinations were the donors. The CDR3 is 18 amino acids. Trimming took 5 bases from V and 0 from J, leaving 19 bases between them. CDR1 and CDR2 (germline): LNHDA, SQIVND (reference sequence). The table came from immunoSEQ multiplex PCR; TCRdb's copy has only in-frame clones and leaves some out. Here the sample spans 950,000 to 1,100,000 clones, 75% being singletons. This sequence was found in a man aged 18 to 29 in good health. This chain links TRBV19 with TRBJ1-4; no reliable D call. Material: memory CD4+ T cells sorted from blood. Stated subset: CD45RA-negative fraction. This CDR3 reads CASSLSFDGTATNEKLFF. As DNA, the CDR3 is TGTGCCAGTAGTTTATCTTTCGATGGTACCGCAACTAATGAAAAACTGTTTTTT.